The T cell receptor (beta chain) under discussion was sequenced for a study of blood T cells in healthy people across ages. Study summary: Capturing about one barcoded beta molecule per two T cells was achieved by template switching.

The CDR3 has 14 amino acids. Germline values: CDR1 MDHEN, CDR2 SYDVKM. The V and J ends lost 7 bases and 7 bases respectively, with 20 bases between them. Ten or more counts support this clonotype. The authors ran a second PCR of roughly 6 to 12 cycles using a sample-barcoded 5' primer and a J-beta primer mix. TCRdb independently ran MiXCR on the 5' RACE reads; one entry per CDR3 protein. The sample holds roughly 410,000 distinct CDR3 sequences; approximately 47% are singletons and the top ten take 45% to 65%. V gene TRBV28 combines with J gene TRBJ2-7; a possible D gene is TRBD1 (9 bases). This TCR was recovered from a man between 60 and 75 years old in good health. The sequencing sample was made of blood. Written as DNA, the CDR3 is TGTGCCAGCACTCGCGGGGGGACAGGGCCAGAGCAGTACTTC. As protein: CASTRGGTGPEQYF.